This T cell receptor beta chain appears in the sequencing data of a study of neoadjuvant anti-PD-1 for oral cavity cancer. Time point indicated: after neoadjuvant nivolumab, at surgical resection. The V end was cut by 1 base, the J end by 4 bases, with 4 bases between. This CDR3 contains 12 residues. From germline, CDR1 is LNHDA and CDR2 SQIVND (reference sequence). TCRdb keeps only in-frame clones here, not all; method: immunoSEQ multiplex PCR. The sample lists just over 65,000 clones; roughly 85% were seen once. The sequencing here drew on PBMCs, taken after nivolumab (anti-PD-1) treatment. The receptor comes from a person aged 35-79 years with oral cavity squamous cell carcinoma. This chain links TRBV19 with TRBJ1-1, with unresolved D. CDR3 DNA: TGTGCCAGTAGTATAGGGGTCACTGAAGCTTTCTTT. Residues: CASSIGVTEAFF.